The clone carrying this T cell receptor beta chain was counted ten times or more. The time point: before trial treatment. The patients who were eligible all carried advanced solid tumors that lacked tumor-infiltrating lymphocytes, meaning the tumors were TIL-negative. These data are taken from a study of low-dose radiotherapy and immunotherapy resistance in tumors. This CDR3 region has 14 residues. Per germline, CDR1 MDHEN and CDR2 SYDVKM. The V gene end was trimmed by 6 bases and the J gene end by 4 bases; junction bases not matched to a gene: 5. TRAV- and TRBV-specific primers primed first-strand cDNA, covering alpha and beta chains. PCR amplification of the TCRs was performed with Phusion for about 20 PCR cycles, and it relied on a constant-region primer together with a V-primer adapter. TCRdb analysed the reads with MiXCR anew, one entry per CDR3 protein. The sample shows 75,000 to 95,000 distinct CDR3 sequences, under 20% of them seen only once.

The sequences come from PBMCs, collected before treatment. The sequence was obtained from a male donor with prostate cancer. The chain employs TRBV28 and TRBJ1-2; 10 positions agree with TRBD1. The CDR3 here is CASSSRDRGYGYTF. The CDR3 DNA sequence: TGTGCCAGCAGCTCCCGGGACAGGGGCTATGGCTACACCTTC.